This TCR beta chain was retrieved from a study of a mutant IDH1 vaccine in newly diagnosed glioma. Overall study context: The treated group averaged around 40 years old and was around 62% male, about 40% female. Most had both radiotherapy and temozolomide beforehand; others had only one. Study-wide findings and caveats: Vaccine-induced responses were seen in 85% to 95% of patients, spanning several MHC alleles.

Data came from immunoSEQ multiplex PCR; TCRdb stores just in-frame clones and leaves some out. The repertoire includes about 92,000 clones, roughly 85% of them detected once, and approximately 8% sits in the top ten. Time point described: baseline, week 1 (first vaccination visit). Treatment noted: pre-vaccination baseline after standard-of-care therapy. In regard to this clone: Its antigen is currently unknown.

Trimming cost V 9 bases and J 7 bases, with 16 bases left between them. Germline V gene lookup returns CDR1 SNHLY and CDR2 FYNNEI. The CDR3 loop spans 14 amino acids. This receptor was taken from a woman aged 50 to 65 with glioma. Here the sequenced sample was PBMCs, taken from a glioma patient treated with radiotherapy, temozolomide or both. The J gene is TRBJ1-6, the V gene TRBV2; D might be TRBD1 (6 bases). CDR3 nucleotides: TGTGCCAGTCTCGAAGGAGGGGGAAATTCACCCCTCCACTTT. Translating it yields CASLEGGGNSPLHF.